Listed below are T cell receptor beta chains from one sample, sequenced in a study of cytomegalovirus exposure and HLA in healthy donors. Measured with immunoSEQ multiplex PCR; TCRdb has only the in-frame clones, and not every one. The sample lists 90,000 to 150,000 clones; less than 20% were seen once. The specimen was PBMCs. The receptors were gathered from a woman aged 18 to 35 in good health and CMV-seronegative. CDR3s include the opening cysteine and the closing phenylalanine or tryptophan. Each record gives: D gene, V gene, J gene, clone size, CDR3 DNA, CDR3 protein. The D gene is left open where the match is weak. A row's size may be missing; if present it is once, few, many or a size class.

>TRBD2|TRBV5-1|TRBJ2-3|few
TGCGCCAGCAGCCCGTCGGGGGGGGAAGATACGCAGTATTTT
CASSPSGGEDTQYF
>-|TRBV5-4|TRBJ2-5|-
TGTGCCAGCAGCTTTACGGTTAAGGGGGCCCAGTACTTC
CASSFTVKGAQYF
>-|TRBV11-2|TRBJ2-7|few
TGTGCCAGCAGCTACAGGAGACCCTACGAGCAGTACTTC
CASSYRRPYEQYF
>-|TRBV29-1|TRBJ2-2|-
TGCAGCGTACAACAGGGGGGGGGCGGGGAGCTGTTTTTT
CSVQQGGGGELFF
>-|TRBV19|TRBJ2-7|few
TGTGCCAGTAGTACTAGCCCCTACGAGCAGTACTTC
CASSTSPYEQYF
>-|TRBV19|TRBJ1-5|few
TGTGCCAGTAGTATACCAGGGGATCAGCCCCAGCATTTT
CASSIPGDQPQHF
>TRBD1|TRBV28|TRBJ1-5|-
TGTGCCAGCAGTTTGGCCTTCAAGGACAGGCGGAATCAGCCCCAGCATTTT
CASSLAFKDRRNQPQHF
>TRBD1|TRBV6-5|TRBJ2-7|few
TGTGCCAGCAGTTACAGAGTAGAGGGGGCCGAGCAGTACTTC
CASSYRVEGAEQYF
>TRBD1|TRBV6-1|TRBJ1-1|-
TGTGCCAGCAGCGCAACAGGGGGCGCGAGGACTGAAGCTTTCTTT
CASSATGGARTEAFF
>-|TRBV7-2|TRBJ2-3|few
TGTGCCAGCAGTCATCGGACGGGAACGCAGTATTTT
CASSHRTGTQYF
>TRBD1|TRBV7-9|TRBJ1-4|few
TGTGCCAGCAGCCTAACAGGGGGCGTAACTAATGAAAAACTGTTTTTT
CASSLTGGVTNEKLFF
>TRBD2|TRBV7-9|TRBJ2-3|-
TGTGCCAGCAGCTTGAGCGGGGGGGCAATAGATACGCAGTATTTT
CASSLSGGAIDTQYF
>TRBD2|TRBV29-1|TRBJ2-3|few
TGCAGCGGGGAACCGGGACTAGCCACAGATACGCAGTATTTT
CSGEPGLATDTQYF
>-|TRBV2|TRBJ2-7|-
TGTGCCAGCGGGGGGTTTCTTTCCTACGAGCAGTACTTC
CASGGFLSYEQYF
>-|TRBV12-2|TRBJ2-3|-
TGTGCAAGTCGCTTATCCCGGGGTGGCGCAGATACGCAGTATTTT
CASRLSRGGADTQYF
>-|TRBV6-5|TRBJ2-3|-
TGTGCCAGCCGCACGGAACGCGGTCGCACAGATACGCAGTATTTT
CASRTERGRTDTQYF
>TRBD2|TRBV6-1|TRBJ2-3|-
TGTGCCAGCAGTGCCGGGAGACAGCGGGGGAGCTTCGGCACAGATACGCAGTATTTT
CASSAGRQRGSFGTDTQYF
>TRBD2|TRBV6-5|TRBJ2-7|few
TGTGCCAGCAGTTACGAGCGGGGACCCTCCTACGAGCAGTACTTC
CASSYERGPSYEQYF
>TRBD1|TRBV7-8|TRBJ1-5|-
TGTGCCAGCCGACGAGGGGGCGATCAGCCCCAGCATTTT
CASRRGGDQPQHF
>-|TRBV19|TRBJ2-7|few
TGTGCCAGTAGTATTGCGCAGGGCCCCTACGAGCAGTACTTC
CASSIAQGPYEQYF
>TRBD1|TRBV10-3|TRBJ1-2|-
TGTGCCATCAGTGATGGGACAGGGAAGGGCTACACCTTC
CAISDGTGKGYTF
>TRBD2|TRBV4-2|TRBJ2-3|-
TGTGCCAGCAGCCAAGGGGCTAGCGGTCCTAGCACAGATACGCAGTATTTT
CASSQGASGPSTDTQYF
>TRBD1|TRBV2|TRBJ1-4|-
TGTGCCAGCAGTGGGGGACAGGGGGAAAAACTGTTTTTT
CASSGGQGEKLFF
>TRBD2|TRBV6-6|TRBJ2-7|few
TGTGCCAGCAGTTACTCGGGGGGAGGGCGGTACGAGCAGTACTTC
CASSYSGGGRYEQYF
>TRBD2|TRBV6-6|TRBJ2-5|few
TGTGCCAGCAGATATCTGACTAGCGGGAGAGAGACCCAGTACTTC
CASRYLTSGRETQYF
>TRBD1|TRBV5-1|TRBJ1-4|few
TGCGCCAGCAGAACCGGGACAGGGGGTATTTCGGAAAAACTGTTTTTT
CASRTGTGGISEKLFF
>-|TRBV7-8|TRBJ2-6|few
TGTGCCAGCAGCTTAGGATTAGACTCTGGGGCCAACGTCCTGACTTTC
CASSLGLDSGANVLTF
>-|TRBV7-9|TRBJ2-7|-
TGTGCCAGCAGCTTAGCGGGCCCCCGCTACGAGCAGTACTTC
CASSLAGPRYEQYF
>TRBD1|TRBV7-6|TRBJ2-2|once
TGTGCCAGCAGCGACCGGGACAGGGGGAACACCGGGGAGCTGTTTTTT
CASSDRDRGNTGELFF
>-|TRBV2|TRBJ1-1|-
TGTGCCAGCAGTGAACACAGTATGATCATGAACACTGAAGCTTTCTTT
CASSEHSMIMNTEAFF
>-|TRBV7-3|TRBJ1-1|-
TGTGCCAGCAGCCCTACAGGTCCGGGCGCTGAAGCTTTCTTT
CASSPTGPGAEAFF
>TRBD2|TRBV13|TRBJ2-2|few
TGTGCCAGCAGCTCTCCCGGGACTAGCGGGGTTGGGGAGCTGTTTTTT
CASSSPGTSGVGELFF
>-|TRBV18|TRBJ1-5|few
TGTGCCAGCTCACCACGGGCAGCAAATCAGCCCCAGCATTTT
CASSPRAANQPQHF
>-|TRBV9|TRBJ2-7|-
TGTGCCAGCAGCGCAGGCTACGAGCAGTACTTC
CASSAGYEQYF
>TRBD1|TRBV30|TRBJ2-7|-
TGTGCCTGGTGGACAGGGGGAGGGGAGCAGTACTTC
CAWWTGGGEQYF
>-|TRBV7-9|TRBJ2-5|-
TGTGCCAGCAATATCGGTATAGGGGCCAAAGAGACTCAGTACTTC
CASNIGIGAKETQYF
>TRBD2|TRBV6-5|TRBJ2-7|few
TGTGCCAGCAGAGCTGTTCTAGCGGGGGTCGACGAGCAGTACTTC
CASRAVLAGVDEQYF
>TRBD2|TRBV4-2|TRBJ2-1|few
TGTGCCAGCAGCCAAGATCGTAGCGGGAGGGAGCAGTTCTTC
CASSQDRSGREQFF
>-|TRBV7-6|TRBJ1-2|-
TGTGCCACTCGGACTTTTGAGGGAAACTATGGCTACACCTTC
CATRTFEGNYGYTF
>TRBD1|TRBV5-6|TRBJ2-7|-
TGTGCCAGCAGCCCGGACAGGGACTACGAGCAGTACTTC
CASSPDRDYEQYF
>-|TRBV6-1|TRBJ1-1|-
TGTGCCAGCAGGCGGACTGAAGCTTTCTTT
CASRRTEAFF
>-|TRBV28|TRBJ1-1|-
TGTGCCACCATGATGGCCGTGAACACTGAAGCTTTCTTT
CATMMAVNTEAFF
>-|TRBV4-1|TRBJ2-1|few
TGCGCCAGCAGCTCCCTGGAGAGGAGCTCCTACAATGAGCAGTTCTTC
CASSSLERSSYNEQFF
>-|TRBV9|TRBJ1-2|-
TGTGCCAGCAGCGTTCAGGGATTGAACTATGGCTACACCTTC
CASSVQGLNYGYTF
>-|TRBV30|TRBJ1-1|few
TGTGCCTGGAGGGGGGCGGTGGGCACTGAAGCTTTCTTT
CAWRGAVGTEAFF
>TRBD2|TRBV7-6|TRBJ2-7|few
TGTGCCAGCAGCTTAGTCAGTAGCGGGGGAGAGCAGTACTTC
CASSLVSSGGEQYF
>TRBD2|TRBV7-2|TRBJ2-5|-
TGTGCCAGCAGCTTGAGGACTAGTCCAAGGGGGACCCAGTACTTC
CASSLRTSPRGTQYF
>TRBD2|TRBV4-1|TRBJ2-7|few
TGCGCCAGCAGCGTGACTAGCGGGATATCCTACGAGCAGTACTTC
CASSVTSGISYEQYF
>-|TRBV28|TRBJ2-5|few
TGTGCCAGCAGTTTTCAGGGATCCGAGACCCAGTACTTC
CASSFQGSETQYF
>-|TRBV27|TRBJ1-1|few
TGTGCCAGTACACGTCGCTCAGGGACTGAAGCTTTCTTT
CASTRRSGTEAFF
>-|TRBV27|TRBJ2-3|few
TGTGCCAGCAGTTTTGGCAGGCCCACAGATACGCAGTATTTT
CASSFGRPTDTQYF